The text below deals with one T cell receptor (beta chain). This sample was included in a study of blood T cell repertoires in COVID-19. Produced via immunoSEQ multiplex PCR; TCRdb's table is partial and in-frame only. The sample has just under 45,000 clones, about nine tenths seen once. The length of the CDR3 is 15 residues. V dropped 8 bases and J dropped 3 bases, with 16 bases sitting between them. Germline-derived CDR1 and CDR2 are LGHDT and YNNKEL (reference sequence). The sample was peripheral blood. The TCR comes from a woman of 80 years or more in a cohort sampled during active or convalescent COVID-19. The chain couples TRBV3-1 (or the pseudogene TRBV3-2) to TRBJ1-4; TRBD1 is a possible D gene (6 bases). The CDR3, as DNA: TGTGCCAGCGGGGGAGGGGGGCTGGCTAATGAAAAACTGTTTTTT. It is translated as CASGGGGLANEKLFF.